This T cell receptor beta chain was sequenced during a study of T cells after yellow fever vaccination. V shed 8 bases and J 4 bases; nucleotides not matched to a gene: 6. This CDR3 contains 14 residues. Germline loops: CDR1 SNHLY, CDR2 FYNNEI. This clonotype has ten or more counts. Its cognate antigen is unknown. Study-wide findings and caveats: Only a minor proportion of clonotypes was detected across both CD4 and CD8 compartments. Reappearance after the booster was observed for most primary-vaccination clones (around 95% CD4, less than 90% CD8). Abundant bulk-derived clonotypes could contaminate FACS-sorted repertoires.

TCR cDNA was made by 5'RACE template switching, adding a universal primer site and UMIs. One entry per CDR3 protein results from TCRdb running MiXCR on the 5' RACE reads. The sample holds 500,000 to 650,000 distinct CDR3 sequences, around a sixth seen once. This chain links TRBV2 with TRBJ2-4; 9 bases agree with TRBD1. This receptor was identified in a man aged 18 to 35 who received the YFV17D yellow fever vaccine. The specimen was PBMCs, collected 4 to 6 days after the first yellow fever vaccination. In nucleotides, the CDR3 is TGTGCCAGCTCAGGCGGACAGGGGAAAAACATTCAGTACTTC. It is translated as CASSGGQGKNIQYF. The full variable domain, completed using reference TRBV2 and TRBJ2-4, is EPEVTQTPSHQVTQMGQEVILRCVPISNHLYFYWYRQILGQKVEFLVSFYNNEISEKSEIFDDQFSVERPDGSNFTLKIRSTKLEDSAMYFCASSGGQGKNIQYFGAGTRLSVL.